This TCR beta chain was profiled in a study of technical replicates of blood from a few donors. The CDR3 is made up of 14 amino acids. Germline lookup yields CDR1 SGDLS and CDR2 YYNGEE. V was shortened by 3 bases and J by 4 bases, with 12 bases between the two germline ends. TCRdb's copy holds only in-frame clones and misses some; the assay was immunoSEQ multiplex PCR. The table has tens of thousands of clones, about nine tenths seen once; the top ten hold 3% to 4%. The J gene is TRBJ2-3, the V gene TRBV9; the D gene is possibly TRBD1 (5 bases). Material for sequencing was PBMCs. The receptor was isolated from a human donor in good health. Some clones in this sample may be carry-over from other donors' samples. This chain's CDR3 is CASSAMTAPDTQYF. DNA for the CDR3: TGTGCCAGCAGCGCCATGACAGCCCCAGATACGCAGTATTTT.